This T cell receptor beta chain was documented in a study of cytomegalovirus exposure and HLA in healthy donors. The CDR3 covers 14 residues. CDR1 and CDR2 (germline): SNHLY, FYNNEI. V gave up 6 bases and J gave up 9 bases; unmatched junction bases: 12. PCR primers comprised 60 Vbeta and 13 Jbeta primers. TCRdb's copy holds only in-frame clones and misses some; the assay was immunoSEQ multiplex PCR. The table has 150,000 to 200,000 clones, around 90% seen once; the top ten hold around 1%. At collection, donors were nominally healthy, but unrecorded immune exposures were probable. This clone was observed once.

This sequence was found in a boy under 10 years old in good health and CMV-seronegative. Input material: PBMCs. V and J are TRBV2 and TRBJ2-7, with 9 bases fitting TRBD1. CDR3 sequence (DNA): TGTGCCAGCAGCTCCGGGACAGGGATCTCCGGGCAGTACTTC. Protein sequence: CASSSGTGISGQYF.